The present entry profiles one TCR beta chain with its context. Its target is unknown. The CDR3 runs 13 residues. Trimming removed 1 base at V and 5 bases at J, with 7 bases between. The germline CDR1 and CDR2 sequences are SNHLY and FYNNEI. These data originate in a study of OX40 agonist ivuxolimab in advanced cancers. About the research overall: Dose-escalation patients' cancers were hepatocellular carcinoma, melanoma, renal cell or head and neck cancer.

Profiled with immunoSEQ multiplex PCR; TCRdb holds only in-frame clones, not every one. In the table there are some 77,000 clones, 65% to 85% of which are singletons. Study-wide findings and caveats: CD8+ T cells averaged more expanded clones than CD4+. Relatively little clonal expansion, among the lowest observed, appeared in partial responders at 0.1-3.0 mg/kg. At 0.1 to 3.0 mg/kg and by week 6, clonal expansion occurred in CD4+ and CD8+ blood T cells.

Source: CD4+ or CD8+ T cells sorted from blood, taken in a trial of the OX40 agonist ivuxolimab. The sequence came from an adult with an advanced solid tumor such as melanoma, head and neck, liver or kidney cancer. This sequence joins TRBV2 and TRBJ2-3; D remains ambiguous. In DNA, the CDR3 is TGTGCCAGCAGTGAAGGCAGTCGAGATACGCAGTATTTT. Protein: CASSEGSRDTQYF.